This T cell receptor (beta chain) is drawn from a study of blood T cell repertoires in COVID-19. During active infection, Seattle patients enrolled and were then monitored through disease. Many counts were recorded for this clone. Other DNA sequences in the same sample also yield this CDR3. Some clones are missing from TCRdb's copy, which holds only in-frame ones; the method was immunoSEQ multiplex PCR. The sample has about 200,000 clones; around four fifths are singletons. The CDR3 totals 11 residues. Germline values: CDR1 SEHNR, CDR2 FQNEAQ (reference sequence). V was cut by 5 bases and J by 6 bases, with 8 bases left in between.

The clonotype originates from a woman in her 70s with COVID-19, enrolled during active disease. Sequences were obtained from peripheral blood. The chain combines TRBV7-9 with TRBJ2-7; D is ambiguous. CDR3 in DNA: TGTGCCAGCAGCCTACTAAGCGAGCAGTACTTC. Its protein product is CASSLLSEQYF.